This TCR beta chain was documented in a study of a mutant IDH1 vaccine in newly diagnosed glioma. Per germline, CDR1 SGHVS and CDR2 FQNEAQ. The CDR3 loop spans 14 amino acids. V gave up 0 bases and J gave up 11 bases; unmatched junction bases: 8. Time point: week 35, safety follow-up. The content of each vaccine dose was 300 ug of mutant IDH1 20-mer peptide, and topical imiquimod accompanied it. TCRdb keeps only in-frame clones here, not all; method: immunoSEQ multiplex PCR. The sample shows about 60,000 clones, about four fifths of them seen only once. Notes on this clone: Its antigen is as yet unknown.

Sequencing was performed on PBMCs, taken from a glioma patient whose treatment included an IDH1 peptide vaccine. This clonotype originated in a man in his forties with glioma. The chain couples TRBV7-8 to TRBJ2-5, with 8 positions matching TRBD1. The CDR3 DNA sequence: TGTGCCAGCAGCTTAGCCGGGACAGGCGGGGAGCAGTACTTC. Protein sequence: CASSLAGTGGEQYF.